A single sample gave rise to the 6 T cell receptor beta chains below, sequenced in a study of T cells in narcolepsy. The method was immunoSEQ multiplex PCR; TCRdb's version includes in-frame clones alone and lacks a portion of them. The data hold around 30,000 clones, with around four fifths observed a single time. Sequences were obtained from CD45RA- memory CD4+ T cells from PBMCs. The origin of the receptors is a human donor with narcolepsy.

V is TRBV7-9 and J is TRBJ1-2; D remains unclear. Germline CDR1 SEHNR, CDR2 FQNEAQ (reference sequence). The CDR3 totals 15 residues. The ends were cut back, 2 bases at V and 6 bases at J, with 16 bases in the middle. The CDR3 sequence is CASSLSELPRHGYTF. The CDR3 coding sequence is TGTGCCAGCAGCTTATCGGAGTTACCTCGGCATGGCTACACCTTC.

V and J are TRBV27 and TRBJ2-1; TRBD1 might be the D (5 bases). V dropped 5 bases and J dropped 4 bases, with 18 bases sitting between them. Germline CDR1 and CDR2: MNHEY and SMNVEV (reference sequence). This CDR3 is 16 amino acids long. In nucleotides, the CDR3 is TGTGCCAGCAGTGCCGGCATAGACAGAATTTACAATGAGCAGTTCTTC. Residues: CASSAGIDRIYNEQFF.

This clone was observed a handful of times. This chain connects TRBV30 to TRBJ2-1, with D possibly matching TRBD2 (6 bases). Trimming shortened V by 5 bases and J by 2 bases, and 13 bases separated the two germline ends. CDR3 length equals 14 residues. The germline gives CDR1 GTSNPN, CDR2 SVGIG (reference sequence). CDR3 DNA: TGTGCCTGGGACGGGGGAAGCGCCTACAATGAGCAGTTCTTC. This encodes CAWDGGSAYNEQFF.

This clone appeared a few times. The chain employs TRBV9 and TRBJ1-1; weak D call: TRBD1 (6 bases). Trimming pared 0 bases from V and 6 bases from J, leaving 12 bases between. The CDR3 is made up of 14 amino acids. The V gene's germline CDR1 is SGDLS and CDR2 YYNGEE. CDR3: CASSVDEGDPEAFF. CDR3 nucleotides: TGTGCCAGCAGCGTAGACGAGGGGGACCCTGAAGCTTTCTTT.

This chain connects TRBV14 to TRBJ2-2; 11 bases fit TRBD1. The germline gives CDR1 SGHDN, CDR2 FVKESK. The CDR3 has 17 residues. Losses at the gene ends were 4 bases for V and 5 bases for J; bases not matched to a gene: 9. Written as DNA, the CDR3 is TGTGCCAGCAGCCTTAGGACCGGGACAGGGGGAACCGGGGAGCTGTTTTTT. Protein product: CASSLRTGTGGTGELFF.

The count of this clone is one. The rearrangement uses TRBV15 and TRBJ1-4, with D possibly being TRBD1 (5 bases). The CDR3 runs 15 residues. Deletions cut 0 bases from V and 6 bases from J, with 11 bases between. Germline assignment: CDR1 LNHNV and CDR2 YYDKDF (reference sequence). CDR3 nucleotides: TGTGCCACCAGCAGAGATACCGGGGGGGATGAAAAACTGTTTTTT. This translates into CATSRDTGGDEKLFF.